This TCR beta chain was captured in a study of blood T cell repertoires in COVID-19. About the study: Material from acute and convalescent COVID-19 was sourced from the United States, Italy and Spain. PBMCs, B-cell-depleted T cells, or T cells were the source of the cDNA or gDNA that made up the material.

The CDR3 is 12 amino acids. The germline V and J ends were trimmed by 5 bases and 1 base, with 6 bases remaining between them. In germline, CDR1 is SGHDT, CDR2 YYEEEE. Per the original data handling: Reference gene primer amplification in the assay estimated nucleated cell counts. Profiling relied on immunoSEQ multiplex PCR, and the TCRdb table lists in-frame clones only, not all of them. V and J calls and clone size are given by that table; D and trimming were obtained from the DNA. The table lists under 200,000 clones, roughly 90% of them singletons. The specimen was peripheral blood. The chain links TRBV5-6 to TRBJ1-1; D unclear. The clonotype originates from a man aged 45-65 years with acute or convalescent COVID-19. CDR3 loop: CASSLANTEAFF. The CDR3 coding sequence is TGTGCCAGCAGTCTAGCGAACACTGAAGCTTTCTTT.